This TCR beta chain was sequenced during a study of Ad26.COV2.S vaccination and SARS-CoV-2 variants. Study-wide results and caveats: Placebo recipients trailed vaccine recipients in spike-specific TCR breadth.

Comments on this clone: Its antigen is not identified.

Here immunoSEQ multiplex PCR was the method, and the copy in TCRdb shows in-frame clones only, minus some. The repertoire consists of about 680,000 clones, with roughly 90% occurring once and the leading ten covering about 1.5%. The CDR3 totals 16 residues. The ends lost 5 bases at V and 4 bases at J; junction bases unmatched: 6. Germline loops: CDR1 SEHNR, CDR2 FQNEAQ (reference sequence). Stated treatment: 19 received Ad26.COV2.S at low or high dose, single or two shots; a few received placebo; per-sample allocation not given. Repertoires come from day 63 after the first vaccine or placebo injection.

This rearrangement joins TRBV7-9 to TRBJ2-1; TRBD2 matches 12 bases. The material sequenced was peripheral blood, taken in a trial of Ad26.COV2.S vaccine versus placebo. The sequence was collected from a person between 18 and 60 years old who received the Ad26.COV2.S COVID-19 vaccine or a placebo. The CDR3 nucleotides are TGTGCCAGCAGCCCGACTAGCGGGAGAGGTTACAATGAGCAGTTCTTC. It specifies CASSPTSGRGYNEQFF.